This entry lists 6 T cell receptor beta chains sequenced from one sample in a study of cytomegalovirus exposure and HLA in healthy donors. PCR primers comprised 60 Vbeta and 13 Jbeta primers. Data came from immunoSEQ multiplex PCR; TCRdb stores just in-frame clones and leaves some out. The sample shows about 150,000 clones, approximately 88% of them seen only once. Sequenced material: PBMCs. These receptors originate from a boy younger than 10 in good health and CMV-seronegative.

The genes are TRBV5-1 and TRBJ2-7; the D is unclear. CDR1 SGHRS and CDR2 YFSETQ come from the germline V gene. The CDR3 spans 13 residues. Trimming shortened V by 1 base and J by 2 bases, and 7 bases separated the two germline ends. CDR3: CASSLNSAYEQYF. Here the CDR3 DNA reads TGCGCCAGCAGCTTGAATTCAGCCTACGAGCAGTACTTC.

V usage is TRBV5-1 and J usage is TRBJ2-7; possible D gene TRBD2, 5 bases. Germline CDR1 and CDR2: SGHRS and YFSETQ. The V and J ends lost 0 bases and 5 bases respectively, with 15 bases between them. The CDR3 contains 15 residues. The CDR3 nucleotides are TGCGCCAGCAGCTTGGGGGATCCGGGGTGGGACGAGCAGTACTTC. It codes for CASSLGDPGWDEQYF.

J is TRBJ1-1 and V is TRBV2; weak D call: TRBD1 (5 bases). The CDR3 loop spans 14 amino acids. In germline, CDR1 is SNHLY, CDR2 FYNNEI. V was cut by 7 bases and J by 5 bases, with 17 bases left in between. CDR3 nucleotides: TGTGCCAGCAAGGGGAATAGGAGAGGAACTGAAGCTTTCTTT. Its translation: CASKGNRRGTEAFF.

The J gene is TRBJ2-7, the V gene TRBV9, with D perhaps TRBD2 (6 bases). V gave up 4 bases and J gave up 2 bases, with 13 bases separating them. This CDR3 region has 14 residues. The V gene's germline CDR1 is SGDLS and CDR2 YYNGEE. The CDR3 spells CASSLGTETYEQYF. The CDR3 DNA is TGTGCCAGCAGCCTAGGGACTGAAACCTACGAGCAGTACTTC.

CDR3 residues: CASSLGAGGSRETQYF. The CDR3 DNA reads as TGCGCCAGCAGTCTAGGGGCGGGAGGGTCCAGAGAGACCCAGTACTTC. The rearrangement joins TRBV10-2 to TRBJ2-5; 9 nucleotides line up with TRBD2. The CDR3 runs to 16 residues. J lost 4 bases, V lost 5 bases, and 11 bases had no gene match. Germline V lookup: CDR1 WSHSY, CDR2 SAAADI.

The chain employs TRBV19 and TRBJ2-1; D perhaps matches TRBD1 (5 bases). The germline V gene has CDR1 LNHDA and CDR2 SQIVND (reference sequence). V lost 4 bases, J lost 5 bases, and 9 bases lay in between. There are 13 residues in the CDR3. CDR3 protein: CASSKGADNEQFF. CDR3 bases: TGTGCCAGTAGTAAAGGGGCTGACAATGAGCAGTTCTTC.